Listed here are 14 T cell receptor beta chains from one sample, sequenced in a study of early T cells in non-severe SARS-CoV-2 infection. TCRdb processed the 5' RACE reads anew with MiXCR; each CDR3 protein has one entry. The sample yields about 72,000 distinct CDR3 sequences, approximately 8.3% seen once. The sample comprised whole blood. The origin of the receptors is an adult who was a healthcare worker with PCR-confirmed SARS-CoV-2 infection or an uninfected control (not recorded which).

There are a few counts of this clonotype. This chain links TRBV11-2 with TRBJ2-1; 10 bases agree with TRBD2. This CDR3 is built from 15 residues. The J segment lost 5 bases and the V segment lost 5 bases, leaving 6 bases of the junction unmatched. Germline CDR1 is SGHAT and CDR2 is FQNNGV. This CDR3 is CASSKGLAENNEQFF. The DNA of the CDR3 is TGTGCCAGCAGCAAAGGACTAGCGGAGAACAATGAGCAGTTCTTC.

The chain recombines TRBV20-1 with TRBJ2-5; TRBD2 agrees at 7 bases. The CDR3 sequence is 15 residues long. From germline, CDR1 is DFQATT and CDR2 SNEGSKA (reference sequence). The ends lost 0 bases at V and 2 bases at J; junction bases unmatched: 6. The CDR3 coding sequence is TGCAGTGCTAGAGATCCGGCTAGCGGACAAGAGACCCAGTACTTC. Its translation: CSARDPASGQETQYF.

The rearrangement joins TRBV7-2 to TRBJ2-5, with TRBD2 matching 11 bases. This CDR3 contains 16 residues. CDR1 is SGHTA, CDR2 FQGNSA, per germline. J gave up 2 bases and V 3 bases, and 5 bases lay outside the gene matches. In DNA, the CDR3 is TGTGCCAGCAGCTTGAGACGGACTAGCGGGCAAGAGACCCAGTACTTC. This encodes CASSLRRTSGQETQYF. Full variable domain (outside the CDR3, taken from reference TRBV7-2 and TRBJ2-5): GAGVSQSPSNKVTEKGKDVELRCDPISGHTALYWYRQSLGQGLEFLIYFQGNSAPDKSGLPSDRFSAERTGGSVSTLTIQRTQQEDSAVYLCASSLRRTSGQETQYFGPGTRLLVL.

This clonotype was seen many times. The V call is TRBV6-1, the J call TRBJ2-5; 12 bases fit TRBD2. This CDR3 region has 15 residues. Trimming removed 2 bases from V and 2 bases from J; junction bases left unmatched: 0. From germline, CDR1 is MNHNS and CDR2 SASEGT. The CDR3 nucleotides are TGTGCCAGCAGTGAACTAGCGGGAGGGCAAGAGACCCAGTACTTC. Its protein is CASSELAGGQETQYF.

There are a few counts of this clonotype. The J gene is TRBJ2-7, the V gene TRBV7-2; 12 bases align to TRBD2. The germline gives CDR1 SGHTA, CDR2 FQGNSA. The CDR3 spans 16 residues. Trimming cost V 5 bases and J 7 bases; bases outside gene matches: 12. The CDR3 protein is CASSPGTSGLTGEQYF. The CDR3 DNA is TGTGCCAGCAGCCCCGGGACTAGCGGGCTCACGGGGGAGCAGTACTTC.

The rearrangement links TRBV12-3 or TRBV12-4 to TRBJ2-3; the D is unclear. This CDR3 contains 12 residues. The germline V and J ends were trimmed by 6 bases and 2 bases, with 6 bases remaining between them. The CDR3 region has the DNA TGTGCCAGCAGACTCATCACAGATACGCAGTATTTT. Translated: CASRLITDTQYF.

This clonotype was detected ten times or more. The chain joins TRBV2 to TRBJ1-1, with 7 nucleotides matching TRBD1. V trimming: 4 bases; J trimming: 0 bases; junction bases outside the gene matches: 2. Germline loops: CDR1 SNHLY, CDR2 FYNNEI. The CDR3 sequence is 14 residues long. The DNA of the CDR3 is TGTGCCAGCAGTGTTGACAGGGTGAACACTGAAGCTTTCTTT. Residues: CASSVDRVNTEAFF.

CDR3 loop: CASSLARQGASGNTIYF. Written as DNA, the CDR3 is TGTGCCAGCAGCTTAGCTCGACAGGGGGCCTCTGGAAACACCATATATTTT. The gene calls are TRBV11-1 and TRBJ1-3, with 10 bases fitting TRBD1. V lost 0 bases, J lost 0 bases, and 2 bases stayed unmatched. The length of the CDR3 is 17 residues. Germline CDR1 is SGHAT and CDR2 is FQDESV (reference sequence).

Only a few counts were recorded for this clonotype. V is TRBV21-1 and J is TRBJ2-1. TRBV21-1 is flagged as a pseudogene. This CDR3 spans 14 amino acids. CDR3 in amino acids: CASSKVVDYNEQFF. The CDR3 nucleotides are TGTGCCAGCAGCAAAGTCGTAGACTACAATGAGCAGTTCTTC.

This clonotype came up a few times. The chain is built from TRBV20-1 and TRBJ2-7; 9 bases are shared with TRBD1. The germline gives CDR1 DFQATT, CDR2 SNEGSKA (reference sequence). V lost 1 base, J lost 0 bases, and 1 base stayed unmatched. The length of the CDR3 is 14 residues. As DNA, the CDR3 is TGCAGTGCTAGAGCGGACAGGGGCTCCTACGAGCAGTACTTC. It is translated as CSARADRGSYEQYF.

This clonotype was found a few times. The chain has TRBV7-7 and TRBJ2-3; the D gene could be TRBD1 or TRBD2 (5 bases each). Trimming removed 4 bases from V and 8 bases from J, with 13 bases in between. CDR3 length: 13 residues. The germline gives CDR1 SSHAT, CDR2 FNYEAQ (reference sequence). The CDR3 loop is CASSSGPRGTQYF. CDR3 coding DNA: TGTGCCAGCAGCTCGGGACCTCGGGGTACGCAGTATTTT.

The chain carries TRBV5-4 and TRBJ1-1, with 7 bases fitting TRBD1. CDR1 and CDR2 (germline): SGHNT, YYREEE (reference sequence). The V segment lost 4 bases and the J segment 4 bases; nucleotides outside the gene matches: 7. This CDR3 comprises 14 residues. The CDR3 bases are TGTGCCAGCAGCCAAAGGACAGGTCCCACTGAAGCTTTCTTT. Translation: CASSQRTGPTEAFF.

This clonotype has ten or more counts. The CDR3 DNA is TGTGCCAGCAGCTTAGTGGCGGGAGGGAGCAATGAGCAGTTCTTC. It specifies CASSLVAGGSNEQFF. This chain joins TRBV7-6 and TRBJ2-1; 9 bases map to TRBD2. J gave up 6 bases and V 1 base, and 4 bases lay outside the gene matches. The V gene's germline CDR1 is SGHVS and CDR2 FNYEAQ. This CDR3 region has 15 residues.

V is TRBV7-3 and J is TRBJ2-3, with a weak D call TRBD2 (5 bases). Trimming shortened V by 2 bases and J by 6 bases, and 12 bases separated the two germline ends. This CDR3 spans 14 amino acids. Germline V gene sequence: CDR1 SGHTA, CDR2 FQGTGA. This chain's CDR3 is CASSLWEPGDTQYF. The CDR3 region has the DNA TGTGCCAGCAGCTTATGGGAACCGGGGGATACGCAGTATTTT.